These 22 T cell receptor beta chains originate from one sample sequenced in a study of CD49a tissue-resident CD8 T cells in human skin. Clones were sequenced by immunoSEQ multiplex PCR, and TCRdb holds only the in-frame ones, with some missing. Its table records dozens of clones. The sequenced material came from CLA+ CD8+ effector memory T cells sorted from blood. The receptors stem from a human donor in good health.

V is TRBV18 and J is TRBJ2-2, with unresolved D. This CDR3 spans 12 amino acids. Between the trimmed V and J ends, which lost 6 bases and 7 bases, there was a span of 9 bases. The germline V gene encodes CDR1 KGHSH and CDR2 LQKENI. For the CDR3, the DNA is TGTGCCAGCTCCCCCCTTCTCGGGGAGCTGTTTTTT. Amino acids: CASSPLLGELFF.

CDR3 amino acids: CASSPGQGDYGYTF. In DNA form, the CDR3 reads TGCGCCAGCAGCCCGGGACAGGGCGACTATGGCTACACCTTC. The rearrangement links TRBV5-1 to TRBJ1-2; 9 nucleotides line up with TRBD1. The ends lost 4 bases at V and 3 bases at J; junction bases unmatched: 4. This CDR3 contains 14 residues. Per germline, CDR1 SGHRS and CDR2 YFSETQ.

This sequence joins TRBV9 and TRBJ2-1; D unresolved. Per germline, CDR1 SGDLS and CDR2 YYNGEE. V was shortened by 2 bases and J by 12 bases, with 15 bases between the two germline ends. This CDR3 is built from 13 residues. CDR3 protein: CASSVGSIPRQFF. CDR3 coding DNA: TGTGCCAGCAGCGTCGGTTCCATCCCTAGGCAGTTCTTC.

This clone was counted a single time. V and J are TRBV6-5 and TRBJ2-7; TRBD1 might be the D (6 bases). CDR3 length equals 16 residues. The V gene's germline CDR1 is MNHEY and CDR2 SVGAGI. V was shortened by 0 bases and J by 6 bases, with 18 bases between the two germline ends. The CDR3 nucleotides are TGTGCCAGCAGTTACTCGACGCAGGGGCATTCGGGCGAGCAGTACTTC. Its translation: CASSYSTQGHSGEQYF.

The rearrangement links TRBV25-1 to TRBJ1-2; 10 bases map to TRBD1. Germline V gene lookup returns CDR1 MGHDK and CDR2 SYGVNS. Trimming at V came to 8 bases and at J to 4 bases, leaving 16 bases not matched to a gene. CDR3 length: 17 amino acids. CDR3 nucleotide sequence: TGTGCCAGCTCACCCGATCGGGACAGGGGAAGGGGCTATGGCTACACCTTC. As protein: CASSPDRDRGRGYGYTF.

V and J are TRBV18 and TRBJ2-7; 10 nucleotides line up with TRBD2. CDR1 and CDR2 from the germline V gene are KGHSH and LQKENI. V lost 3 bases to trimming and J lost 4 bases; unmatched junction nucleotides: 15. The CDR3 contains 18 residues. The CDR3, as DNA: TGTGCCAGCTCACCTCCGATGGAAAAGCGGGAGGGCCTTTACGAGCAGTACTTC. Translation gives CASSPPMEKREGLYEQYF.

The chain is built from TRBV6-4 and TRBJ2-1, with 11 positions matching TRBD2. Germline V gene data show CDR1 as MRHNA and CDR2 as SNTAGT. The V gene end was trimmed by 0 bases and the J gene end by 6 bases; junction bases not matched to a gene: 1. The CDR3 totals 15 residues. The CDR3 DNA sequence: TGTGCCAGCAGTGACTCTAGCGGGGGGGCCAATGAGCAGTTCTTC. It yields the protein CASSDSSGGANEQFF.

This clone was seen only a few times. CDR3 region: CASSYGAATNEKLFF. The CDR3 bases are TGTGCCAGCAGTTATGGGGCGGCAACTAATGAAAAACTGTTTTTT. The chain couples TRBV25-1 to TRBJ1-4, with D perhaps TRBD1 (5 bases). The CDR3 length is 15 residues. V lost 5 bases, J lost 0 bases, and 10 bases lay in between. Germline lookup yields CDR1 MGHDK and CDR2 SYGVNS.

The rearrangement joins TRBV25-1 to TRBJ1-3; 9 bases align to TRBD1. CDR1 and CDR2 (germline): MGHDK, SYGVNS. Unmatched junction bases numbered 4, after V lost 7 bases and J lost 3 bases. The CDR3 is 14 amino acids. In nucleotides, the CDR3 is TGTGCCAGCAAACAGGGGGCATTTGGAAACACCATATATTTT. Its protein is CASKQGAFGNTIYF.

The chain carries TRBV30 and TRBJ2-1; 11 bases are shared with TRBD2. The trim removed 2 bases at V and 7 bases at J, leaving 10 bases unmatched. There are 16 residues in the CDR3. Germline V gene lookup returns CDR1 GTSNPN and CDR2 SVGIG (reference sequence). In nucleotides, the CDR3 is TGTGCCTGGAGTTATATGACTAGCGGGATTCGGAATGAGCAGTTCTTC. This codes for CAWSYMTSGIRNEQFF. The variable domain in full, with the rest retrieved from reference TRBV30 and TRBJ2-1, is SQTIHQWPATLVQPVGSPLSLECTVEGTSNPNLYWYRQAAGRGLQLLFYSVGIGQISSEVPQNLSASRPQDRQFILSSKKLLLSDSGFYLCAWSYMTSGIRNEQFFGPGTRLTVL.

V and J are TRBV6-4 and TRBJ2-3; D perhaps matches TRBD2 (5 bases). This CDR3 is built from 14 residues. V was cut by 2 bases and J by 0 bases, with 6 bases left in between. Germline-derived CDR1 and CDR2 are MRHNA and SNTAGT. CDR3 in DNA: TGTGCCAGCAGTGACGGCGGGAGCACAGATACGCAGTATTTT. It translates to CASSDGGSTDTQYF.

In this sample, this clone turned up a few times. The chain joins TRBV28 to TRBJ2-1, with TRBD2 matching 9 bases. The CDR3 is 15 residues long. V trimming: 5 bases; J trimming: 8 bases; junction bases outside the gene matches: 10. Germline V lookup: CDR1 MDHEN, CDR2 SYDVKM. CDR3 coding DNA: TGTGCCAGCAGTGATCGACTAGCGGAAAACGATGAGCAGTTCTTC. Its translation: CASSDRLAENDEQFF. The full variable domain, with the rest looked up from reference TRBV28 and TRBJ2-1, is DVKVTQSSRYLVKRTGEKVFLECVQDMDHENMFWYRQDPGLGLRLIYFSYDVKMKEKGDIPEGYSVSREKKERFSLILESASTNQTSMYLCASSDRLAENDEQFFGPGTRLTVL.

The DNA of the CDR3 is TGTGCCAGCCGACTAGCGGGAGACACCGGGGAGCTGTTTTTT. It is translated as CASRLAGDTGELFF. V usage is TRBV6-1 and J usage is TRBJ2-2; TRBD2 matches 12 bases. The CDR3 contains 14 residues. V dropped 8 bases and J dropped 3; count of bases not matched to a gene: 1. CDR1 is MNHNS, CDR2 SASEGT, per germline.

This clone was counted between two and nine times. The chain employs TRBV5-8 and TRBJ1-4; D call uncertain. V was pared by 0 bases and J by 3 bases, with 12 bases between. Germline V lookup: CDR1 SGHTS, CDR2 YDEGEE. The CDR3 covers 16 residues. The CDR3 sequence is CASSLGMFQANEKLFF. The CDR3 region has the DNA TGTGCCAGCAGCTTGGGCATGTTTCAGGCTAATGAAAAACTGTTTTTT.

This clone was observed a single time. The chain employs TRBV27 and TRBJ1-5, with no clear D. Germline V gene sequence: CDR1 MNHEY, CDR2 SMNVEV (reference sequence). The V end was cut by 0 bases, the J end by 6 bases, with 9 bases between. The CDR3 runs 14 residues. CDR3 loop: CASSLSAGVQPQHF. CDR3 sequence (DNA): TGTGCCAGCAGTTTATCGGCCGGGGTTCAGCCCCAGCATTTT.

The chain recombines TRBV25-1 with TRBJ2-2, with TRBD1 matching 11 bases. CDR3 size: 15 residues. CDR1 MGHDK and CDR2 SYGVNS come from the germline V gene. With 10 bases clipped from V and 3 bases from J, the junction kept 7 bases outside the gene matches. CDR3 sequence: CATRDRGGYTGELFF. The CDR3 DNA follows: TGTGCCACCCGGGACAGGGGGGGGTACACCGGGGAGCTGTTTTTT.

The chain carries TRBV6-5 and TRBJ2-7; D is perhaps TRBD1 (6 bases). CDR1 and CDR2 from the germline V gene are MNHEY and SVGAGI. V gave up 0 bases and J gave up 6 bases, with 18 bases separating them. The CDR3 has 16 residues. Here the CDR3 reads CASSYSTQGHLGEQYF. The CDR3 coding sequence is TGTGCCAGCAGTTACTCGACGCAGGGGCATTTGGGCGAGCAGTACTTC.

This clone was picked up one time. V and J are TRBV29-1 and TRBJ2-1; a weak D match, TRBD1 (6 bases). Germline V gene lookup returns CDR1 SQVTM and CDR2 ANQGSEA. The CDR3 spans 11 residues. Trimming removed 4 bases at V and 12 bases at J, with 13 bases between. CDR3 coding DNA: TGCAGCGTTGGCCCCGGGACACCGCAGTTCTTC. It specifies CSVGPGTPQFF.

V and J are TRBV7-3 and TRBJ2-3; TRBD1 is a possible D gene (6 bases). CDR3 size: 15 residues. The germline CDR1 and CDR2 sequences are SGHTA and FQGTGA. V was clipped by 5 bases and J by 2 bases, with 14 bases between them. The CDR3 loop is CASSTGTSTTDTQYF. The CDR3 DNA is TGTGCCAGCAGCACCGGGACATCAACCACAGATACGCAGTATTTT.

The rearrangement links TRBV30 to TRBJ1-4; possible D gene TRBD1, 5 bases. CDR1 and CDR2 from the germline V gene are GTSNPN and SVGIG (reference sequence). The ends were cut back, 0 bases at V and 8 bases at J, with 16 bases in the middle. The CDR3 is made up of 15 amino acids. CDR3 residues: CAWSVFGGVGEKLFF. CDR3 in DNA: TGTGCCTGGAGTGTATTCGGGGGGGTCGGGGAAAAACTGTTTTTT.

The V gene is TRBV6-4, the J gene TRBJ2-2, with TRBD1 matching over 7 bases. CDR3 length equals 14 residues. The V gene's germline CDR1 is MRHNA and CDR2 SNTAGT. V gave up 3 bases and J gave up 6 bases; unmatched junction bases: 4. The CDR3 here is CASSEGTEAGELFF. As DNA, the CDR3 is TGTGCCAGCAGTGAAGGGACAGAAGCCGGGGAGCTGTTTTTT.

The chain combines TRBV27 with TRBJ2-7; TRBD2 aligns across 7 bases. The CDR3 spans 15 residues. V dropped 3 bases and J dropped 3; count of bases not matched to a gene: 8. The germline CDR1 and CDR2 sequences are MNHEY and SMNVEV (reference sequence). CDR3 bases: TGTGCCAGCAGTTTTCTAGCGGCCGAGGGCTACGAGCAGTACTTC. Its translation is CASSFLAAEGYEQYF.